This is a list of T cell receptor beta chains from one sample in a study of regulatory T cells in long-lasting Graves disease. TCRdb recomputed calls from the multiplex PCR reads with MiXCR, one row per CDR3 protein. The sample has some 560,000 distinct CDR3 sequences, about 16% seen once. The same sample was also used in a study of T cells in Graves' hyperthyroidism and ophthalmopathy.

Sequencing used peripheral blood mononuclear cells (PBMCs), obtained at new diagnosis, from a patient treated with antithyroid drugs. The origin of the receptors is a woman aged 35-65 years with Graves disease. The CDR3 runs from the conserved cysteine through the conserved F or W. D genes are given only for firm matches. The listing skips clone size in some rows; elsewhere it reads once, few, many or a size class.

d_gene: .; j_gene: TRBJ1-2; abundance: many; v_gene: TRBV2; CDR3aa: CASSEAYFYTF; CDR3nt: TGTGCCAGCAGTGAAGCGTATTTTTACACCTTC
d_gene: .; j_gene: TRBJ1-5; abundance: .; v_gene: TRBV28; CDR3aa: CASRPQGYSNQPQHF; CDR3nt: TGTGCCAGCAGGCCTCAGGGTTATAGCAATCAGCCCCAGCATTTT
d_gene: TRBD1; j_gene: TRBJ1-3; abundance: .; v_gene: TRBV6-2/TRBV6-3; CDR3aa: CASSSTDRASGNTIYF; CDR3nt: TGTGCCAGCAGTTCAACGGACAGGGCCTCTGGAAACACCATATATTTT
d_gene: .; j_gene: TRBJ2-5; abundance: many; v_gene: TRBV6-1; CDR3aa: CASSDAPRGLFETQYF; CDR3nt: TGTGCCAGCAGTGACGCACCCCGGGGCCTTTTCGAGACCCAGTACTTC
d_gene: TRBD2; j_gene: TRBJ2-3; abundance: few; v_gene: TRBV15; CDR3aa: CATSRTSSGGPTDTQYF; CDR3nt: TGTGCCACCAGCAGAACCTCTAGCGGGGGCCCCACAGATACGCAGTATTTT
d_gene: .; j_gene: TRBJ2-5; abundance: many; v_gene: TRBV20-1; CDR3aa: CSARDPSGDFQETQYF; CDR3nt: TGCAGTGCTAGAGACCCCTCAGGGGATTTCCAAGAGACCCAGTACTTC
d_gene: .; j_gene: TRBJ2-5; abundance: many; v_gene: TRBV3-1; CDR3aa: CASSQILRETQYF; CDR3nt: TGTGCCAGCAGTCAAATTCTTCGGGAGACCCAGTACTTC
d_gene: .; j_gene: TRBJ1-2; abundance: many; v_gene: TRBV6-1; CDR3aa: CASSNRDQRLLGYTF; CDR3nt: TGTGCCAGCAGTAACCGGGACCAGAGGTTGCTTGGCTACACCTTC
d_gene: TRBD1; j_gene: TRBJ1-1; abundance: .; v_gene: TRBV9; CDR3aa: CASSAGQGAWGEAFF; CDR3nt: TGTGCCAGCAGCGCCGGACAGGGGGCTTGGGGTGAAGCTTTCTTT
d_gene: TRBD1; j_gene: TRBJ2-5; abundance: .; v_gene: TRBV29-1; CDR3aa: CSVEPGQGFQETQCF; CDR3nt: TGCAGCGTGGAACCGGGACAGGGGTTCCAAGAGACCCAGTGCTTC
d_gene: TRBD1; j_gene: TRBJ2-2; abundance: few; v_gene: TRBV3-1; CDR3aa: CASSLRGTGNTGELFF; CDR3nt: TGTGCCAGCAGCCTGCGAGGGACAGGGAACACCGGGGAGCTGTTTTTT
d_gene: TRBD2; j_gene: TRBJ2-3; abundance: .; v_gene: TRBV7-2; CDR3aa: CASSLQRGDSTDTQYF; CDR3nt: TGTGCCAGCAGCTTACAGCGGGGGGACAGCACAGATACGCAGTATTTT
d_gene: .; j_gene: TRBJ2-7; abundance: .; v_gene: TRBV6-2/TRBV6-3; CDR3aa: CASSYAGQPEQYF; CDR3nt: TGTGCCAGCAGTTACGCGGGGCAGCCCGAGCAGTACTTC
d_gene: .; j_gene: TRBJ2-5; abundance: few; v_gene: TRBV15; CDR3aa: CATSRVLETQYF; CDR3nt: TGTGCCACCAGCAGAGTTCTGGAGACCCAGTACTTC
d_gene: .; j_gene: TRBJ1-4; abundance: few; v_gene: TRBV6-1; CDR3aa: CASTTVLHEKLFF; CDR3nt: TGTGCCAGCACCACCGTCCTACATGAAAAACTGTTTTTT
d_gene: .; j_gene: TRBJ2-4; abundance: few; v_gene: TRBV12-3/TRBV12-4; CDR3aa: CASSLFSGEIQYF; CDR3nt: TGTGCCAGCAGTTTATTCTCGGGAGAGATTCAGTACTTC
d_gene: .; j_gene: TRBJ2-7; abundance: many; v_gene: TRBV18; CDR3aa: CATSIGSGEQYF; CDR3nt: TGTGCCACCTCAATCGGTTCCGGCGAGCAGTACTTC
d_gene: .; j_gene: TRBJ1-2; abundance: many; v_gene: TRBV12-3/TRBV12-4; CDR3aa: CASSLKLFSNYGYTF; CDR3nt: TGTGCCAGCAGTTTGAAGCTGTTTTCCAACTATGGCTACACCTTC
d_gene: .; j_gene: TRBJ2-1; abundance: many; v_gene: TRBV5-1; CDR3aa: CASSLDGGSYNEQFF; CDR3nt: TGTGCCAGCAGCTTAGACGGGGGCTCCTACAATGAGCAGTTCTTC
d_gene: .; j_gene: TRBJ2-7; abundance: few; v_gene: TRBV19; CDR3aa: CASRPWDTSYEQYF; CDR3nt: TGTGCCAGTCGCCCCTGGGACACCTCCTACGAGCAGTACTTC
d_gene: .; j_gene: TRBJ1-2; abundance: many; v_gene: TRBV28; CDR3aa: CASSLSPPYGYTF; CDR3nt: TGTGCCAGCAGTTTATCCCCTCCTTATGGCTACACCTTC
d_gene: .; j_gene: TRBJ1-1; abundance: many; v_gene: TRBV20-1; CDR3aa: CSAVFGRPNTEAFF; CDR3nt: TGCAGTGCTGTCTTTGGCAGGCCGAACACTGAAGCTTTCTTT
d_gene: .; j_gene: TRBJ1-1; abundance: many; v_gene: TRBV5-1; CDR3aa: CASSPGGGPMNTEAFF; CDR3nt: TGCGCCAGCAGCCCCGGCGGGGGACCCATGAACACTGAAGCTTTCTTT
d_gene: .; j_gene: TRBJ1-2; abundance: many; v_gene: TRBV6-5; CDR3aa: CASSFGTGHGYTF; CDR3nt: TGTGCCAGCAGTTTCGGGACTGGCCATGGCTACACCTTC
d_gene: .; j_gene: TRBJ2-5; abundance: many; v_gene: TRBV6-1; CDR3aa: CASIRKGTAQETQYF; CDR3nt: TGTGCCAGCATTAGAAAGGGGACGGCCCAAGAGACCCAGTACTTC
d_gene: .; j_gene: TRBJ2-1; abundance: many; v_gene: TRBV10-3; CDR3aa: CAISSGTILSYNEQFF; CDR3nt: TGTGCCATCAGCTCGGGGACAATCCTTTCCTACAATGAGCAGTTCTTC
d_gene: TRBD2; j_gene: TRBJ2-3; abundance: many; v_gene: TRBV3-1; CDR3aa: CASSHPGGGEDTQYF; CDR3nt: TGTGCCAGCAGCCACCCCGGGGGGGGCGAGGATACGCAGTATTTT
d_gene: TRBD1; j_gene: TRBJ2-4; abundance: few; v_gene: TRBV11-2; CDR3aa: CASSLVLGTGVTKNIQYF; CDR3nt: TGTGCCAGCAGCTTAGTATTGGGGACAGGGGTTACCAAAAACATTCAGTACTTC
d_gene: TRBD2; j_gene: TRBJ2-3; abundance: many; v_gene: TRBV2; CDR3aa: CASDLSGASTDTQYF; CDR3nt: TGTGCCAGTGACCTTAGCGGGGCAAGCACAGATACGCAGTATTTT